Below are 23 T cell receptor beta chains sequenced from a single sample in a study of T cell changes during pregnancy in multiple sclerosis. Here immunoSEQ multiplex PCR was the method, and the copy in TCRdb shows in-frame clones only, minus some. Of around 31,000 clones listed, 70% to 90% are singletons. The source was CD4+ T cells from peripheral blood mononuclear cells, collected in the first trimester of pregnancy. The receptor set was obtained from a female donor in good health, enrolled as a control in a pregnancy study.

The J gene is TRBJ2-3, the V gene TRBV18, with TRBD2 identical over 15 bases. V gave up 0 bases and J gave up 4 bases; unmatched junction bases: 5. Looked up from germline, CDR1 is KGHSH and CDR2 is LQKENI. The CDR3 spans 18 residues. The CDR3 DNA is TGTGCCAGCTCACCACCCCTTGGACTAGCGGGGGGGCCAGATACGCAGTATTTT. Protein sequence: CASSPPLGLAGGPDTQYF.

This chain joins TRBV6-1 and TRBJ2-1, with 12 bases identical to TRBD2. The CDR3 has 14 amino acids. The germline V gene encodes CDR1 MNHNS and CDR2 SASEGT. V lost 8 bases, J lost 9 bases, and 8 bases stayed unmatched. CDR3 nucleotide sequence: TGTGCCAGCGCCTCTAGCGGGGGGGCCGGTGAGCAGTTCTTC. This translates into CASASSGGAGEQFF.

This chain uses TRBV7-8 with TRBJ2-3, with 12 bases that match TRBD2. V was clipped by 5 bases and J by 3 bases; unmatched bases: 3. In germline, CDR1 is SGHVS, CDR2 FQNEAQ. This CDR3 has 15 amino acids. This CDR3 reads CASSRTSGTTDTQYF. CDR3 nucleotides: TGTGCCAGCAGCCGGACTAGCGGGACGACAGATACGCAGTATTTT.

The V call is TRBV19, the J call TRBJ1-6; 8 bases map to TRBD1. Per the germline V gene, CDR1 is LNHDA and CDR2 is SQIVND (reference sequence). V was pared by 3 bases and J by 8 bases, with 6 bases of the junction left unmatched. The CDR3 consists of 15 residues. CDR3 residues: CASSIQPGQDSPLHF. In DNA, the CDR3 is TGTGCCAGTAGTATCCAACCGGGACAGGATTCACCCCTCCACTTT.

The chain recombines TRBV30 with TRBJ1-5; TRBD1 matches 9 bases. Germline V lookup: CDR1 GTSNPN, CDR2 SVGIG (reference sequence). The V and J ends lost 3 bases and 6 bases, in that order; junction bases with no gene match: 9. This CDR3 has 15 amino acids. The CDR3 here is CAWSSGTGSGQPQHF. CDR3 nucleotides: TGTGCCTGGAGCTCCGGGACAGGGAGTGGTCAGCCCCAGCATTTT.

The V call is TRBV7-2, the J call TRBJ2-3; TRBD1 agrees at 8 bases. Germline trimming cut 2 bases from V and 3 bases from J; bases unmatched to any gene: 1. The CDR3 contains 14 residues. Per the germline V gene, CDR1 is SGHTA and CDR2 is FQGNSA. Here the CDR3 reads CASSLRQGTDTQYF. DNA of the CDR3: TGTGCCAGCAGCTTACGACAGGGGACAGATACGCAGTATTTT. Using reference TRBV7-2 and TRBJ2-3 for the parts outside the CDR3, the full variable domain is GAGVSQSPSNKVTEKGKDVELRCDPISGHTALYWYRQSLGQGLEFLIYFQGNSAPDKSGLPSDRFSAERTGGSVSTLTIQRTQQEDSAVYLCASSLRQGTDTQYFGPGTRLTVL.

V and J are TRBV6-5 and TRBJ1-6, with 7 bases identical to TRBD1. Germline CDR1 is MNHEY and CDR2 is SVGAGI. J was trimmed by 8 bases and V by 5 bases; bases with no gene match: 3. The CDR3 has 13 residues. CDR3 DNA sequence: TGTGCCAGCAGTGACAGGGCCCATTCACCCCTCCACTTT. Translated, it gives CASSDRAHSPLHF.

The genes are TRBV15 and TRBJ1-2; D might be TRBD1 (5 bases). Germline CDR1 and CDR2: LNHNV and YYDKDF (reference sequence). The CDR3 is made up of 15 amino acids. The V and J ends lost 0 bases and 0 bases respectively, with 8 bases between them. Here the CDR3 reads CATSRDRDTNYGYTF. Written as DNA, the CDR3 is TGTGCCACCAGCAGAGACAGGGATACTAACTATGGCTACACCTTC.

This clone was seen just once. The rearrangement uses TRBV18 and TRBJ2-5; 9 bases match TRBD2. Germline V gene sequence: CDR1 KGHSH, CDR2 LQKENI. The CDR3 length is 15 residues. Losses at the gene ends were 4 bases for V and 3 bases for J; bases not matched to a gene: 6. The CDR3 DNA follows: TGTGCCAGCTCACTACAGCGGGGGGTAGAAGAGACCCAGTACTTC. It specifies CASSLQRGVEETQYF.

The V and J genes are TRBV5-1 and TRBJ1-1, with D uncertain. Germline V gene lookup returns CDR1 SGHRS and CDR2 YFSETQ. V dropped 0 bases and J dropped 4 bases, with 13 bases sitting between them. This CDR3 has 15 amino acids. The CDR3 nucleotides are TGCGCCAGCAGCTTGGGAGGGCGTGCGGGCACTGAAGCTTTCTTT. Encoded protein: CASSLGGRAGTEAFF.

This rearrangement joins TRBV2 to TRBJ1-4, with no clear D. Germline lookup yields CDR1 SNHLY and CDR2 FYNNEI. The V and J ends lost 5 bases and 1 base respectively, with 17 bases between them. This CDR3 has 17 amino acids. CDR3: CASSRERIGRTNEKLFF. The DNA for the CDR3 is TGTGCCAGCAGTCGGGAGAGAATAGGGAGAACTAATGAAAAACTGTTTTTT.

J is TRBJ2-3 and V is TRBV2; D gene uncertain. In germline, CDR1 is SNHLY, CDR2 FYNNEI. CDR3 length: 15 amino acids. V was clipped by 6 bases and J by 1 base, with 14 bases between them. The CDR3 nucleotides are TGTGCCAGCAGGAACAGTATTAGAGGCACAGATACGCAGTATTTT. Translation: CASRNSIRGTDTQYF.

The genes are TRBV7-2 and TRBJ1-1; D might be TRBD1 (6 bases). The CDR3 consists of 13 residues. The V gene's germline CDR1 is SGHTA and CDR2 FQGNSA. Deletions cut 5 bases from V and 8 bases from J, with 15 bases between. The CDR3 DNA sequence: TGTGCCAGCAGCACCTATAACAGGGTAGAAGCTTTCTTT. Amino acid sequence: CASSTYNRVEAFF.

The table lists this clone with a few counts. The V call is TRBV6-5, the J call TRBJ1-1; D unresolved. The CDR3 loop spans 14 amino acids. V was cut by 8 bases and J by 1 base, with 14 bases left in between. Per the germline V gene, CDR1 is MNHEY and CDR2 is SVGAGI. As DNA, the CDR3 is TGTGCCAGCTGTCCCGCACGAGCGAACACTGAAGCTTTCTTT. Amino acid sequence: CASCPARANTEAFF.

This rearrangement joins TRBV5-1 to TRBJ2-5, with 9 bases identical to TRBD1. The CDR3 spans 16 residues. Per the germline V gene, CDR1 is SGHRS and CDR2 is YFSETQ. Trimming took 4 bases from V and 1 from J; bases not matched to a gene: 8. This CDR3 is CASSLGTGRIQETQYF. The DNA for the CDR3 is TGCGCCAGCAGCCTGGGGACAGGGAGGATCCAAGAGACCCAGTACTTC. Full variable domain (missing parts from reference TRBV5-1 and TRBJ2-5): KAGVTQTPRYLIKTRGQQVTLSCSPISGHRSVSWYQQTPGQGLQFLFEYFSETQRNKGNFPGRFSGRQFSNSRSEMNVSTLELGDSALYLCASSLGTGRIQETQYFGPGTRLLVL.

This clone was recorded only once. V and J are TRBV19 and TRBJ1-2, with 9 bases lining up with TRBD1. There are 18 residues in the CDR3. V shed 4 bases and J 7 bases; nucleotides not matched to a gene: 19. Germline CDR1 is LNHDA and CDR2 is SQIVND (reference sequence). CDR3 sequence: CASSSTGTGNSPGSGYTF. CDR3 bases: TGTGCCAGTAGTAGTACCGGGACAGGGAATTCCCCCGGGAGTGGCTACACCTTC. The full variable domain, rest sourced from reference TRBV19 and TRBJ1-2, is DGGITQSPKYLFRKEGQNVTLSCEQNLNHDAMYWYRQDPGQGLRLIYYSQIVNDFQKGDIAEGYSVSREKKESFPLTVTSAQKNPTAFYLCASSSTGTGNSPGSGYTFGSGTRLTVV.

The chain couples TRBV12-5 to TRBJ2-3, with TRBD2 matching 7 bases. Germline V CDR1 and CDR2: LGHNT, FRNRAP. This CDR3 has 15 amino acids. V lost 1 base to trimming and J lost 2 bases; unmatched junction nucleotides: 3. As DNA, the CDR3 is TGTGCTAGTGGTTTGGGTCTAGCGGACACAGATACGCAGTATTTT. It encodes CASGLGLADTDTQYF.

As for this clone: Other DNA sequences from this sample encode an identical CDR3 as well. CDR3 protein: CASSLEAGNYGYTF. In DNA, the CDR3 is TGTGCCAGCAGCTTAGAAGCAGGAAACTATGGCTACACCTTC. The V and J genes are TRBV7-2 and TRBJ1-2; D is undetermined. V was pared by 1 base and J by 2 bases, with 8 bases between. This CDR3 has 14 residues. The V gene's germline CDR1 is SGHTA and CDR2 FQGNSA.

This rearrangement joins TRBV4-2 to TRBJ2-3; 7 nucleotides line up with TRBD2. CDR3 size: 13 residues. V lost 6 bases to trimming and J lost 4 bases; unmatched junction nucleotides: 4. The germline V gene encodes CDR1 LGHNA and CDR2 YNFKEQ. The CDR3 bases are TGTGCCAGCAGAGGCGGGGGAGCAGATACGCAGTATTTT. It encodes CASRGGGADTQYF.

The chain employs TRBV5-1 and TRBJ1-1; D remains ambiguous. Germline CDR1 is SGHRS and CDR2 is YFSETQ. V lost 4 bases and J lost 2, with 18 bases in between. This CDR3 comprises 16 residues. The CDR3 sequence is CASSQEAAVFNTEAFF. CDR3 sequence (DNA): TGCGCCAGCAGCCAGGAGGCTGCGGTTTTCAACACTGAAGCTTTCTTT. Using reference TRBV5-1 and TRBJ1-1 for the parts outside the CDR3, the full variable domain is KAGVTQTPRYLIKTRGQQVTLSCSPISGHRSVSWYQQTPGQGLQFLFEYFSETQRNKGNFPGRFSGRQFSNSRSEMNVSTLELGDSALYLCASSQEAAVFNTEAFFGQGTRLTVV.

CDR3 protein: CASRTGTANTEAFF. CDR3 DNA: TGTGCCAGTAGAACTGGGACAGCGAACACTGAAGCTTTCTTT. The chain uses TRBV19 and TRBJ1-1; 7 bases fit TRBD1. V trimming: 6 bases; J trimming: 1 base; junction bases outside the gene matches: 5. The germline gives CDR1 LNHDA, CDR2 SQIVND (reference sequence). The CDR3 totals 14 residues.

This clone was observed a few times. The rearrangement links TRBV19 to TRBJ2-1; possibly TRBD1 for D (6 bases). V shed 6 bases and J shed 2 bases, with 20 bases lying between them. Germline loops: CDR1 LNHDA, CDR2 SQIVND (reference sequence). The CDR3 is 17 amino acids. CDR3 region: CASSSNTGTPTYNEQFF. The CDR3 region has the DNA TGTGCCAGTAGCAGCAATACCGGGACACCAACCTACAATGAGCAGTTCTTC.

The chain carries TRBV29-1 and TRBJ2-2; tentative D call: TRBD2 (6 bases). CDR3 length equals 13 residues. The germline V and J ends were trimmed by 4 bases and 5 bases, with 11 bases remaining between them. Germline CDR1 and CDR2: SQVTM and ANQGSEA. CDR3 sequence reads: CSVAVGGTGELFF. The CDR3 DNA reads TGCAGCGTTGCGGTGGGGGGAACCGGGGAGCTGTTTTTT.